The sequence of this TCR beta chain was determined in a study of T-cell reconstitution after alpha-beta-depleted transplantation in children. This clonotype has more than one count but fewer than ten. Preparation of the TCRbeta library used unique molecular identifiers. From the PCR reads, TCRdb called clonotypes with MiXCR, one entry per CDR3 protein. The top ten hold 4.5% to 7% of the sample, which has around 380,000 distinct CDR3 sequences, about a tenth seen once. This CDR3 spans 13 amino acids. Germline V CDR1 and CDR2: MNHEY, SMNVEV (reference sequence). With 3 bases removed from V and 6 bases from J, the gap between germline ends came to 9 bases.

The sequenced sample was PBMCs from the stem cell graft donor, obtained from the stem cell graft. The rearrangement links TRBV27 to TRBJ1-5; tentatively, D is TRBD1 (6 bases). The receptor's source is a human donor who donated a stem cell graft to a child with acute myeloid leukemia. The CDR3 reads CASSFLGAQPQHF. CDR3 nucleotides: TGTGCCAGCAGTTTTCTGGGGGCTCAGCCCCAGCATTTT.